One and the same sample provided the 32 T cell receptor beta chains below, sequenced in a study of blood T cell repertoires in COVID-19. Using immunoSEQ multiplex PCR, the repertoire was profiled, and TCRdb retains in-frame clones only, with some absent. This sample yields 310,000 or so clones, of which 70% to 90% are seen a single time; over 6% belongs to the top ten. The specimen was PBMCs or T cells enriched from blood (not recorded which). These receptors all stem from a woman between 40 and 55 years old who had recovered from COVID-19.

The gene calls are TRBV7-6 and TRBJ2-7, with a tentative D call TRBD2 (5 bases). This CDR3 comprises 13 residues. Trimming removed 0 bases at V and 6 bases at J, with 9 bases between. Germline CDR1 SGHVS, CDR2 FNYEAQ. CDR3 protein: CASSLAGVSEQYF. As DNA, the CDR3 is TGTGCCAGCAGCTTAGCGGGAGTTAGCGAGCAGTACTTC. Together with reference TRBV7-6 and TRBJ2-7, the CDR3 gives the full variable domain: GAGVSQSPRYKVTKRGQDVALRCDPISGHVSLYWYRQALGQGPEFLTYFNYEAQQDKSGLPNDRFSAERPEGSISTLTIQRTEQRDSAMYRCASSLAGVSEQYFGPGTRLTVT.

The CDR3 nucleotides read TGTGCCAGCATGATAGGGACAGGGGGTAACACCATATATTTT. Protein sequence: CASMIGTGGNTIYF. The chain is built from TRBV6-5 and TRBJ1-3; the match to TRBD1 covers 11 bases. CDR1 and CDR2 (germline): MNHEY, SVGAGI. CDR3 length: 14 amino acids. V dropped 7 bases and J dropped 7; count of bases not matched to a gene: 6.

The chain joins TRBV3-1 (or the pseudogene TRBV3-2) to TRBJ1-1, with TRBD1 matching 9 bases. Germline V gene data show CDR1 as LGHDT and CDR2 as YNNKEL (reference sequence). V lost 3 bases, J lost 5 bases, and 10 bases stayed unmatched. This CDR3 has 16 amino acids. The CDR3 is CASSHGQGLLWTEAFF. Written as DNA, the CDR3 is TGTGCCAGCAGCCACGGACAGGGGCTTCTTTGGACTGAAGCTTTCTTT.

This clone was observed a few times. The genes are TRBV7-9 and TRBJ2-3; TRBD1 aligns across 9 bases. J gave up 2 bases and V 2 bases, and 2 bases lay outside the gene matches. Germline V gene data show CDR1 as SEHNR and CDR2 as FQNEAQ (reference sequence). The CDR3 is 15 amino acids. The CDR3 sequence is CASSLHRGLTDTQYF. DNA of the CDR3: TGTGCCAGCAGCTTACACAGGGGGCTCACAGATACGCAGTATTTT.

CDR3 nucleotides: TGTGCCAGCAGTGCAGGACTAGCGGGAGTCGTTGAGCAGTTCTTC. This codes for CASSAGLAGVVEQFF. The chain couples TRBV6-4 to TRBJ2-1; 13 bases align to TRBD2. Germline V CDR1 and CDR2: MRHNA, SNTAGT. The CDR3 is made up of 15 amino acids. Trimming cost V 4 bases and J 9 bases; bases outside gene matches: 6.

In the case of this clone: Other nucleotide sequences from this sample produce the same CDR3. The genes are TRBV28 and TRBJ2-5; D unclear. The CDR3 has 13 amino acids. Trimming pared 2 bases from V and 2 bases from J, leaving 6 bases between. The V gene's germline CDR1 is MDHEN and CDR2 SYDVKM. In nucleotides, the CDR3 is TGTGCCAGCAGTTTAGTGCAGCAAGAGACCCAGTACTTC. Its protein is CASSLVQQETQYF.

V and J are TRBV6-5 and TRBJ2-2, with D possibly matching TRBD2 (5 bases). This CDR3 has 16 amino acids. V lost 0 bases and J 4 bases, leaving 12 bases between the germline ends. CDR1 and CDR2 from the germline V gene are MNHEY and SVGAGI. CDR3 region: CASSYSSKRITGELFF. CDR3 coding DNA: TGTGCCAGCAGTTACTCGTCCAAGCGGATCACCGGGGAGCTGTTTTTT.

The gene calls are TRBV7-2 and TRBJ1-3; 10 bases agree with TRBD1. Germline V CDR1 and CDR2: SGHTA, FQGNSA. After removal of 3 bases from V and 2 bases from J, the junction contained 1 base not matched to a gene. The CDR3 is made up of 15 amino acids. The CDR3 bases are TGTGCCAGCAGCTTTGACAGGGGGCCTGGAAACACCATATATTTT. It is translated as CASSFDRGPGNTIYF.

The rearrangement links TRBV19 to TRBJ2-7; D is ambiguous. Germline assignment: CDR1 LNHDA and CDR2 SQIVND (reference sequence). V was clipped by 1 base and J by 7 bases, with 11 bases between them. The CDR3 length is 13 residues. This CDR3 is CASSIVGTLEQYF. CDR3 nucleotide sequence: TGTGCCAGTAGTATAGTTGGCACCTTGGAGCAGTACTTC.

This clone is a singleton in its sample. V and J are TRBV9 and TRBJ2-7; TRBD1 might be the D (5 bases). This CDR3 contains 15 residues. With 0 bases removed from V and 2 bases from J, the gap between germline ends came to 12 bases. Germline V gives CDR1 SGDLS, CDR2 YYNGEE. The CDR3 sequence is CASSVEEGVAYEQYF. The DNA for the CDR3 is TGTGCCAGCAGCGTAGAGGAAGGGGTGGCCTACGAGCAGTACTTC.

The chain joins TRBV2 to TRBJ2-3; D uncertain. Trimming took 3 bases from V and 0 from J, leaving 10 bases between them. The germline gives CDR1 SNHLY, CDR2 FYNNEI. The CDR3 length is 15 residues. The CDR3 DNA is TGTGCCAGCAGTGATATCGGGTCAAGCACAGATACGCAGTATTTT. As protein: CASSDIGSSTDTQYF.

This chain joins TRBV2 and TRBJ2-2, with a tentative D call TRBD1 (6 bases). Trimming left V 8 bases short and J 1 base short, with 8 bases between. The CDR3 is made up of 13 amino acids. Germline V gene data show CDR1 as SNHLY and CDR2 as FYNNEI. The CDR3 DNA reads as TGTGCCAGCCTGGGACAGAACACCGGGGAGCTGTTTTTT. It is translated as CASLGQNTGELFF.

Here the CDR3 DNA reads TGTGCCATCGGGACAGGGGGCTACGAGCAGTACTTC. Its protein product is CAIGTGGYEQYF. The chain uses TRBV10-3 and TRBJ2-7, with TRBD1 matching 11 bases. The germline CDR1 and CDR2 sequences are ENHRY and SYGVKD. The length of the CDR3 is 12 residues. Trimming cost V 8 bases and J 3 bases; bases outside gene matches: 0.

The gene calls are TRBV3-1 (or the pseudogene TRBV3-2) and TRBJ2-1; 9 nucleotides agree with TRBD2. V shed 10 bases and J 8 bases; nucleotides not matched to a gene: 12. This CDR3 comprises 14 residues. Per germline, CDR1 LGHDT and CDR2 YNNKEL (reference sequence). CDR3 nucleotide sequence: TGTGCCACCGGTTGGCGGGAGGGCGTCGATGAGCAGTTCTTC. Protein product: CATGWREGVDEQFF.

This clone was observed once. The chain carries TRBV7-2 and TRBJ2-7; no reliable D call. Germline V gene sequence: CDR1 SGHTA, CDR2 FQGNSA. The CDR3 covers 14 residues. Trimming cost V 2 bases and J 2 bases, with 10 bases left between them. The chain's CDR3 is CASSLTLQTYEQYF. In DNA form, the CDR3 reads TGTGCCAGCAGCTTAACTTTACAGACCTACGAGCAGTACTTC.

The genes are TRBV18 and TRBJ2-7; TRBD2 matches at 8 bases. Germline CDR1 is KGHSH and CDR2 is LQKENI. The V segment lost 3 bases and the J segment 5 bases; nucleotides outside the gene matches: 3. The CDR3 has 13 residues. CDR3 DNA: TGTGCCAGCTCACCGACTAGCGCCCACGAGCAGTACTTC. This encodes CASSPTSAHEQYF. Filled out from reference TRBV18 and TRBJ2-7, the complete variable domain reads NAGVMQNPRHLVRRRGQEARLRCSPMKGHSHVYWYRQLPEEGLKFMVYLQKENIIDESGMPKERFSAEFPKEGPSILRIQQVVRGDSAAYFCASSPTSAHEQYFGPGTRLTVT.

V and J are TRBV19 and TRBJ1-3, with D maybe TRBD1 (6 bases). This CDR3 is built from 16 residues. Trimming shortened V by 5 bases and J by 4 bases, and 18 bases separated the two germline ends. The germline V gene encodes CDR1 LNHDA and CDR2 SQIVND (reference sequence). The CDR3 is CASSPITGYWGNTIYF. CDR3 sequence (DNA): TGTGCCAGTAGTCCGATTACAGGGTATTGGGGAAACACCATATATTTT.

DNA for the CDR3: TGTGCCAGCGGGTGGGCGGGTGAAAAACTGTTTTTT. Translated: CASGWAGEKLFF. The V and J genes are TRBV25-1 and TRBJ1-4, with D hard to call. The ends were cut back, 8 bases at V and 7 bases at J, with 11 bases in the middle. CDR1 is MGHDK and CDR2 is SYGVNS in the germline V gene. The CDR3 is made up of 12 amino acids.

The rearrangement joins TRBV15 to TRBJ2-7; 8 bases map to TRBD1. CDR1 and CDR2 from the germline V gene are LNHNV and YYDKDF (reference sequence). The V segment lost 5 bases and the J segment 4 bases; nucleotides outside the gene matches: 10. CDR3 length equals 15 residues. This chain's CDR3 is CATSPGQGPNYEQYF. CDR3 bases: TGTGCCACCAGCCCAGGACAGGGCCCGAATTACGAGCAGTACTTC.

The rearrangement links TRBV7-2 to TRBJ2-7, with 8 bases aligning to TRBD2. From germline, CDR1 is SGHTA and CDR2 FQGNSA. This CDR3 region has 17 residues. J lost 4 bases, V lost 5 bases, and 16 bases had no gene match. The CDR3 coding sequence is TGTGCCAGCAGCCGGGGGCGGGGGCGCGGGAGGTATTACGAGCAGTACTTC. It codes for CASSRGRGRGRYYEQYF. Drawing the rest from reference TRBV7-2 and TRBJ2-7, the complete variable domain is GAGVSQSPSNKVTEKGKDVELRCDPISGHTALYWYRQSLGQGLEFLIYFQGNSAPDKSGLPSDRFSAERTGGSVSTLTIQRTQQEDSAVYLCASSRGRGRGRYYEQYFGPGTRLTVT.

The rearrangement links TRBV6-6 to TRBJ2-3, with D tentatively TRBD2 (6 bases). The V end lost 0 bases, the J end lost 4 bases, and 8 bases lay between the germline ends. The CDR3 consists of 14 residues. Germline V gene data show CDR1 as MNHNY and CDR2 as SVGAGI (reference sequence). The CDR3 region is CASSYSGLPDTQYF. CDR3 sequence (DNA): TGTGCCAGCAGTTACTCTGGACTACCAGATACGCAGTATTTT.

V gene TRBV25-1 combines with J gene TRBJ2-5; 9 positions match TRBD1. This CDR3 spans 16 amino acids. After removal of 2 bases from V and 4 bases from J, the junction contained 8 bases not matched to a gene. The V gene's germline CDR1 is MGHDK and CDR2 SYGVNS. The CDR3 reads CASSESNTGGRETQYF. The CDR3 DNA is TGTGCCAGCAGTGAAAGTAATACAGGGGGCCGAGAGACCCAGTACTTC.

This clone has just one count. The V gene is TRBV5-1, the J gene TRBJ1-2; 11 positions agree with TRBD1. Germline V gene data show CDR1 as SGHRS and CDR2 as YFSETQ. The length of the CDR3 is 14 residues. Trimming at V came to 4 bases and at J to 8 bases, leaving 7 bases not matched to a gene. CDR3 amino acids: CASSPGQGAEGYTF. The CDR3 DNA reads as TGCGCCAGCAGCCCAGGACAGGGGGCAGAAGGCTACACCTTC. Filled out from reference TRBV5-1 and TRBJ1-2, the complete variable domain reads KAGVTQTPRYLIKTRGQQVTLSCSPISGHRSVSWYQQTPGQGLQFLFEYFSETQRNKGNFPGRFSGRQFSNSRSEMNVSTLELGDSALYLCASSPGQGAEGYTFGSGTRLTVV.

J is TRBJ2-3 and V is TRBV3-1 (or the pseudogene TRBV3-2), with TRBD2 identical over 10 bases. Unmatched junction bases numbered 12, after V lost 5 bases and J lost 1 base. The germline V gene has CDR1 LGHDT and CDR2 YNNKEL (reference sequence). The CDR3 contains 18 residues. The CDR3 DNA sequence: TGTGCCAGCAGCTTCCTAAGCCACGGGACTAGCGGCACAGATACGCAGTATTTT. It translates to CASSFLSHGTSGTDTQYF.

This clone was counted between two and nine times. The chain carries TRBV5-1 and TRBJ1-2, with TRBD1 identical over 8 bases. CDR1 is SGHRS, CDR2 YFSETQ, per germline. The CDR3 totals 15 residues. The V and J ends lost 3 bases and 5 bases, in that order; junction bases with no gene match: 9. The CDR3 nucleotides read TGCGCCAGCAGCTCGGGACCGGGACAGGTTTATGGCTACACCTTC. Translated, it gives CASSSGPGQVYGYTF. Filled out from reference TRBV5-1 and TRBJ1-2, the complete variable domain reads KAGVTQTPRYLIKTRGQQVTLSCSPISGHRSVSWYQQTPGQGLQFLFEYFSETQRNKGNFPGRFSGRQFSNSRSEMNVSTLELGDSALYLCASSSGPGQVYGYTFGSGTRLTVV.

The chain recombines TRBV4-3 with TRBJ2-2; TRBD2 matches 8 bases. V was clipped by 1 base and J by 5 bases; unmatched bases: 3. CDR1 LGHNA and CDR2 YSLEER come from the germline V gene. CDR3 length equals 15 residues. The CDR3 DNA sequence: TGCGCCAGCAGCCAAGTTAGCGGGGCTACCGGGGAGCTGTTTTTT. This translates into CASSQVSGATGELFF.

The sample holds one count of this clone. V gene TRBV27 combines with J gene TRBJ2-1; 8 nucleotides agree with TRBD2. Germline V CDR1 and CDR2: MNHEY, SMNVEV (reference sequence). J gave up 8 bases and V 4 bases, and 4 bases lay outside the gene matches. There are 13 residues in the CDR3. For the CDR3, the DNA is TGTGCCAGCAGTTATCGGGGGGGCTATGAGCAGTTCTTC. It encodes CASSYRGGYEQFF.

J is TRBJ2-7 and V is TRBV28; TRBD2 matches at 16 bases. V lost 4 bases to trimming and J lost 4 bases; unmatched junction nucleotides: 10. The CDR3 has 18 amino acids. CDR1 is MDHEN, CDR2 SYDVKM, per germline. This CDR3 is CASSSPGTSGRVVYEQYF. The CDR3 nucleotides are TGTGCCAGCAGTTCCCCCGGGACTAGCGGGAGGGTGGTATACGAGCAGTACTTC.

A note on this clone: One end of the junction varies from germline; a read error may be responsible. This chain links TRBV27 with TRBJ2-7; TRBD2 agrees at 15 bases. The CDR3 loop spans 17 amino acids. Germline V gene data show CDR1 as MNHEY and CDR2 as SMNVEV (reference sequence). The DNA for the CDR3 is TGTGCCAGCAGAACTGGGACTAGCGGGAGGTCCTCCCACGAGCAGTACTTC. It yields the protein CASRTGTSGRSSHEQYF.

The gene calls are TRBV2 and TRBJ2-1; 10 bases fit TRBD2. Germline CDR1 SNHLY, CDR2 FYNNEI. The CDR3 is 15 amino acids. Unmatched junction bases numbered 4, after V lost 4 bases and J lost 4 bases. The CDR3 reads CASSGGTSEYNEQFF. The CDR3 DNA is TGTGCCAGCAGTGGGGGGACTAGCGAATACAATGAGCAGTTCTTC.

This chain connects TRBV7-2 to TRBJ1-1; tentatively, D is TRBD1 (6 bases). Trimming left V 1 base short and J 7 bases short, with 16 bases between. CDR3 length: 15 amino acids. Per germline, CDR1 SGHTA and CDR2 FQGNSA. The CDR3 is CASSLDSLTGIEAFF. The CDR3 bases are TGTGCCAGCAGCTTAGATTCCCTAACAGGGATTGAAGCTTTCTTT.

This clone turned up a few times. The chain combines TRBV21-1 with TRBJ1-2; the listed D gene, TRBD1, was not tested against the DNA. TRBV21-1 is described as a pseudogene. This CDR3 has 14 residues. The CDR3 loop is CASSKGGRSYGYTF. As DNA, the CDR3 is TGTGCCAGCAGCAAAGGGGGCCGTAGCTATGGCTACACCTTC.